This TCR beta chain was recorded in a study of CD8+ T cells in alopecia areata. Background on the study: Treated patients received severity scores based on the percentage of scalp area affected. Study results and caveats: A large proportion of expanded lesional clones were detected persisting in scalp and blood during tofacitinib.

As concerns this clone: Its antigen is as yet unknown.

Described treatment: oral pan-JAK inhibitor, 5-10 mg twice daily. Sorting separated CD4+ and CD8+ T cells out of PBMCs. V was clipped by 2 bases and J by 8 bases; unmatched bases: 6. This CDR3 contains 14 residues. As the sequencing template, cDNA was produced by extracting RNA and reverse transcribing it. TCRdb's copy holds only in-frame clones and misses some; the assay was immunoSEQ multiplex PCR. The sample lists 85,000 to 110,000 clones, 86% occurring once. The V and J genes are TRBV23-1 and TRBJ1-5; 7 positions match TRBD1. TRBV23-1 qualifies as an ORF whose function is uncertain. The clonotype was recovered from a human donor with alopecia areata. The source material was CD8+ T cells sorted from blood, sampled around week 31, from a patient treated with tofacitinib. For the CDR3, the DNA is TGCGCCAGCAGTCAAGGAGGGGGCATGAAGCCCCAGCATTTT. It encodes CASSQGGGMKPQHF.